This T cell receptor beta chain appears in the sequencing data of a study of blood T cell repertoires in COVID-19. About the research overall: The United States, Italy and Spain supplied acute and convalescent COVID-19 samples. The cDNA or gDNA used as material had been derived from T cells, B-cell-depleted T cells, or PBMCs.

With 4 bases removed from V and 8 bases from J, the gap between germline ends came to 9 bases. CDR3 length: 13 amino acids. Looked up from germline, CDR1 is SGHTA and CDR2 is FQGNSA. Per the study methods: By means of reference gene primer amplification, nucleated cell counts were estimated. Repertoires were generated with immunoSEQ multiplex PCR, while TCRdb's copy carries only in-frame clones and drops some. The DNA was the basis for D and trimming; V, J and clone size are from that table. This table holds some 240,000 clones, approximately 78% found once. Seattle patients were enrolled during active infection and followed longitudinally.

The V call is TRBV7-2, the J call TRBJ1-6, with TRBD1 as a possible D gene (5 bases). The source of this sequence is a woman between 65 and 79 years old with COVID-19, enrolled during active disease. Sequenced sample: peripheral blood. CDR3 region: CASSSGKYSPLHF. The CDR3 nucleotides read TGTGCCAGCAGCTCAGGGAAGTATTCACCCCTCCACTTT.